This entry lists 9 T cell receptor beta chains sequenced from one sample in a study of metastatic and nonmetastatic thyroid tumors. None of the patients had undergone any treatment ahead of thyroid surgery. TCRdb used MiXCR to call clones anew from the PCR reads. Of over 10,000 clones in the sample, over 25% were seen once. Sequencing was done on a sample of tumor tissue. These TCRs come from a male donor with papillary thyroid cancer or a benign thyroid nodule (not recorded which). Some clones in this sample may be carry-over from other donors' samples.

The chain recombines TRBV3-1 with TRBJ1-1; the D gene is possibly TRBD1 (5 bases). Deletions cut 0 bases from V and 1 base from J, with 12 bases between. Germline values: CDR1 LGHDT, CDR2 YNNKEL (reference sequence). The CDR3 spans 16 residues. The CDR3 sequence: CASSQDTGTSNTEAFF. As DNA, the CDR3 is TGTGCCAGCAGCCAAGATACAGGTACGTCGAACACTGAAGCTTTCTTT.

This clone was seen just once. At one end, the junction sequence differs from germline, possibly due to a read error. This chain uses TRBV30 with TRBJ1-2; 7 bases line up with TRBD1. This CDR3 has 15 amino acids. Looked up from germline, CDR1 is GTSNPN and CDR2 is SVGIG (reference sequence). In DNA, the CDR3 is TGTCCCTGGAGAGGGGCGGACAGGCGCGCCCTTCGCTACACCTTC. Protein sequence: CPWRGADRRALRYTF.

The rearrangement uses TRBV18 and TRBJ1-3; the match to TRBD1 covers 7 bases. Germline assignment: CDR1 KGHSH and CDR2 LQKENI. Unmatched junction bases numbered 6, after V lost 4 bases and J lost 0 bases. CDR3 length: 16 residues. The CDR3 is CASSQGQANSGNTIYF. The CDR3 DNA follows: TGTGCCAGCTCACAAGGACAGGCAAACTCTGGAAACACCATATATTTT.

Of note for this clone: The junction departs from the called germline gene at one end, perhaps through a read error. The genes are TRBV4-2 and TRBJ2-3; D is ambiguous. Germline-derived CDR1 and CDR2 are LGHNA and YNFKEQ. The CDR3 sequence is 16 residues long. The CDR3 loop is CASSQDLGGGTDTQYF. As DNA, the CDR3 is TGCGCCAGCAGCCAAGACCTGGGCGGTGGCACAGATACGCAGTATTTT.

As concerns this clone: This may stem from a read error, because a much larger clone lies one nucleotide away. This specimen includes other DNA sequences encoding the same CDR3. The chain couples TRBV7-6 to TRBJ2-7; 13 bases are shared with TRBD2. Per the germline V gene, CDR1 is SGHVS and CDR2 is FNYEAQ. The CDR3 is 17 amino acids. CDR3 DNA sequence: TGCGCCAGCAGCTCCCCTGCTACTAGCGGGAGGGCCATCGGTAGGTGCGTC. Its translation is CASSSPATSGRAIGRCV.

The chain employs TRBV10-3 and TRBJ1-2; D gene unclear. The V and J ends lost 3 bases and 8 bases respectively, with 16 bases between them. The germline V gene has CDR1 ENHRY and CDR2 SYGVKD. The CDR3 sequence is 14 residues long. This CDR3 reads CAISDPSTPPGYTF. CDR3 coding DNA: TGTGCCATCAGTGATCCGTCGACACCCCCGGGCTACACCTTC.

The sample holds a few counts of this clone. This chain connects TRBV28 to TRBJ2-7; the D gene is possibly TRBD1 (5 bases). Germline loops: CDR1 MDHEN, CDR2 SYDVKM. The CDR3 runs 13 residues. The V and J ends lost 8 bases and 5 bases respectively, with 16 bases between them. In DNA, the CDR3 is TGTGCCAGCTCTCCTTCCCTACAGGACGAGCAGTACTTC. Translating it yields CASSPSLQDEQYF.

This clone was observed a handful of times. The chain joins TRBV28 to TRBJ1-4; D gene uncertain. Trimming stripped 3 bases from V and 10 bases from J, with 6 bases between. Germline V CDR1 and CDR2: MDHEN, SYDVKM. CDR3 size: 11 residues. DNA for the CDR3: TGTGCCAGCAGTTTGTCTGGAAAACTGTTTTTT. It codes for CASSLSGKLFF.

This clone was seen repeatedly, ten times or more. With a much larger clone just one base away, this may be a read error. Other DNA sequences in this specimen translate into the identical CDR3. The rearrangement uses TRBV24-1 and TRBJ2-3; a weak D match, TRBD2 (7 bases). Deletions cut 9 bases from V and 6 bases from J, with 21 bases between. Germline loops: CDR1 KGHDR, CDR2 SFDVKD. The CDR3 is 15 residues long. CDR3 sequence (DNA): TGTGCCACCGCTGGGGGGGCGTTGATGACGGATACGCAGTATTTT. It is translated as CATAGGALMTDTQYF.